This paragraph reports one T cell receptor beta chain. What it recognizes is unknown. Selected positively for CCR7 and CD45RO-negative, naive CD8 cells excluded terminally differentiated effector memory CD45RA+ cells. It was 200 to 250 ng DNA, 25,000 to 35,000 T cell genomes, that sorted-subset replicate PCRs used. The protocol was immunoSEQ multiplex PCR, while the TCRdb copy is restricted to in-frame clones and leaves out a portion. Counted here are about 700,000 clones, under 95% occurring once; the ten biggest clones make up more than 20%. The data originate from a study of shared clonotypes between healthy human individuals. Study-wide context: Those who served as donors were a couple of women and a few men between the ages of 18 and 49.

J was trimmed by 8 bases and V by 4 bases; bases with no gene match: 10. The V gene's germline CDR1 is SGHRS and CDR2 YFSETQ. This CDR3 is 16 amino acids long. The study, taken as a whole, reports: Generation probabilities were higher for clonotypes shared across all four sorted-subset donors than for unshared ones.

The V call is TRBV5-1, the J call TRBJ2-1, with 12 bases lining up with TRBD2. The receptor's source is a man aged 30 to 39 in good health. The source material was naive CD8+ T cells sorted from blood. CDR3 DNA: TGCGCCAGCAGCGCCTGGACTAGCGGGGAGATACATGAGCAGTTCTTC. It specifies CASSAWTSGEIHEQFF.